This T cell receptor (beta chain) is from a study of OX40 agonist ivuxolimab in advanced cancers. Germline CDR1 is MNHEY and CDR2 is SVGAGI. The junction had 15 bases not matched to a gene; V was cut back by 6 bases and J by 10 bases. CDR3 length equals 15 residues. Only in-frame clones appear in the TCRdb table, and some are missing; sequencing was by immunoSEQ multiplex PCR. The table includes tens of thousands of clones, roughly nine tenths detected once. This specimen was CD4+ or CD8+ T cells sorted from blood, taken in a trial of the OX40 agonist ivuxolimab. The chain employs TRBV6-5 and TRBJ1-1; 9 bases agree with TRBD1. The TCR was taken from an adult with an advanced solid tumor such as melanoma, head and neck, liver or kidney cancer. CDR3 in DNA: TGTGCCAGCAGATCACCCCCCGGGACAGGGATGATAGCTTTCTTT. Translated: CASRSPPGTGMIAFF.